This section outlines one T cell receptor (beta chain) sequence together with its context. The sample comes from a study of blood T cell repertoires in COVID-19. The germline gives CDR1 GTSNPN, CDR2 SVGIG (reference sequence). The CDR3 is 13 residues long. Trimming left V 3 bases short and J 8 bases short, with 13 bases between. As originally analysed: Nucleated cell counts were estimated from reference gene primer amplification. This table comes from immunoSEQ multiplex PCR, and its TCRdb copy is limited to in-frame clones, with some not included. V, J and clone size were drawn from that table, and D and trimming were deduced from the DNA. Seen here are roughly 230,000 clones, over 75% observed once, and the top ten hold approximately 5%.

Sequences were obtained from peripheral blood. The J gene is TRBJ2-2, the V gene TRBV30; a weak D match, TRBD2 (5 bases). The sequence was collected from a man aged 45-65 years with COVID-19, enrolled during active disease. The CDR3 protein is CAWSTLWTGELFF. CDR3 DNA sequence: TGTGCCTGGAGCACTTTATGGACTGGGGAGCTGTTTTTT.